These 18 T cell receptor beta chains were sequenced from one sample in a study of CD8+CD57+ T cells in acquired aplastic anemia. Template material for TCR beta VDJ and CDR3 profiling consisted of genomic DNA. MiXCR, applied by TCRdb to the reads, yields one record per CDR3 protein. The data show more than 150,000 distinct CDR3 sequences, under 50% seen once. An expansion of CD8+CD57+ cells by flow cytometry had been shown in patients chosen for sequencing. Sequenced material: sorted CD4+, CD8+, or CD8+CD57+ T cells (not recorded which) from PBMCs. These receptors were taken from a human donor with aplastic anemia.

The chain carries TRBV19 and TRBJ1-6; 11 bases map to TRBD1. V lost 6 bases and J lost 6; bases outside the gene matches: 4. CDR1 LNHDA and CDR2 SQIVND come from the germline V gene (reference sequence). The CDR3 runs to 15 residues. The CDR3 DNA is TGTGCCAGTAGGGGACAGGGGGGCTCTAATTCACCCCTCCACTTT. This translates into CASRGQGGSNSPLHF.

This clonotype was observed many times. This chain joins TRBV18 and TRBJ1-6; TRBD1 might be the D (5 bases). Looked up from germline, CDR1 is KGHSH and CDR2 is LQKENI. Deletions cut 7 bases from V and 9 bases from J, with 19 bases between. The CDR3 has 15 residues. CDR3 in DNA: TGTGCCAGCTTCCCGGGACCGGGAAGAAGTTCACCCCTCCACTTT. Protein product: CASFPGPGRSSPLHF.

The chain is built from TRBV10-2 and TRBJ1-6; TRBD1 matches at 9 bases. With 3 bases clipped from V and 9 bases from J, the junction kept 3 bases outside the gene matches. Germline V gives CDR1 WSHSY, CDR2 SAAADI. The CDR3 has 14 residues. The CDR3 region is CASSDLGQGSPLHF. CDR3 nucleotide sequence: TGCGCCAGCAGTGATTTGGGACAGGGTTCACCCCTCCACTTT.

The genes are TRBV6-6 and TRBJ2-5, with 9 bases that match TRBD1. The germline V gene encodes CDR1 MNHNY and CDR2 SVGAGI (reference sequence). This CDR3 contains 12 residues. The V and J ends lost 6 bases and 13 bases, in that order; junction bases with no gene match: 9. This CDR3 is CASRTGTGMGYF. CDR3 nucleotide sequence: TGTGCCAGCAGGACCGGGACAGGGATGGGGTACTTC.

The V gene is TRBV15, the J gene TRBJ1-1; no definite D call. The CDR3 has 14 residues. V gave up 4 bases and J gave up 0 bases, with 9 bases separating them. Looked up from germline, CDR1 is LNHNV and CDR2 is YYDKDF (reference sequence). CDR3 amino acids: CATSKGDLNTEAFF. DNA of the CDR3: TGTGCCACCAGCAAGGGAGATTTGAACACTGAAGCTTTCTTT.

This clonotype was counted only a few times. This rearrangement joins TRBV27 to TRBJ2-2, with D possibly being TRBD1 (5 bases). Germline V gene lookup returns CDR1 MNHEY and CDR2 SMNVEV (reference sequence). The V end lost 6 bases, the J end lost 0 bases, and 14 bases lay between the germline ends. This CDR3 is built from 16 residues. The CDR3 DNA is TGTGCCAGCAGCCGTAATAGGGGATCGAACACCGGGGAGCTGTTTTTT. It specifies CASSRNRGSNTGELFF.

This clonotype has a count of ten or more. The chain is built from TRBV29-1 and TRBJ2-1; TRBD2 might be the D (5 bases). Trimming shortened V by 5 bases and J by 3 bases, and 14 bases separated the two germline ends. The CDR3 totals 14 residues. Per germline, CDR1 SQVTM and CDR2 ANQGSEA. The CDR3 nucleotides read TGCAGCGTTACTTTTATCGGGGTCTACAATGAGCAGTTCTTC. Encoded protein: CSVTFIGVYNEQFF.

The rearrangement uses TRBV29-1 and TRBJ1-1; D is unclear. The CDR3 is made up of 12 amino acids. V gave up 6 bases and J gave up 7 bases, with 15 bases separating them. Germline-derived CDR1 and CDR2 are SQVTM and ANQGSEA. The chain's CDR3 is CSVSEGVGEAFF. The CDR3 nucleotides are TGCAGCGTCAGTGAGGGAGTAGGTGAAGCTTTCTTT.

The sample holds many counts of this clonotype. The DNA of the CDR3 is TGTGCCAGCAGCGCAGCCGGGACAGGGATTTACGAGCAGTACTTC. It specifies CASSAAGTGIYEQYF. The J gene is TRBJ2-7, the V gene TRBV5-5; 9 bases match TRBD1. There are 15 residues in the CDR3. Per germline, CDR1 SGHKS and CDR2 YYEKEE (reference sequence). Losses at the gene ends were 4 bases for V and 4 bases for J; bases not matched to a gene: 9.

The chain combines TRBV12-3 or TRBV12-4 with TRBJ2-3; 8 bases are a match to TRBD1. The V gene end was trimmed by 6 bases and the J gene end by 0 bases; junction bases not matched to a gene: 14. The CDR3 contains 18 residues. CDR3 protein: CASRGTGGIEASTDTQYF. The CDR3 DNA is TGTGCCAGCAGGGGGACAGGAGGGATAGAGGCTAGCACAGATACGCAGTATTTT.

This sequence joins TRBV11-2 and TRBJ1-6; possibly TRBD1 for D (6 bases). V was clipped by 0 bases and J by 10 bases, with 13 bases between them. CDR1 is SGHAT, CDR2 FQNNGV, per germline. The length of the CDR3 is 15 residues. The CDR3 coding sequence is TGTGCCAGCAGCTTAGAGGGCAGGGGTAGATCACCCCTCCACTTT. Translated: CASSLEGRGRSPLHF.

The V gene is TRBV29-1, the J gene TRBJ2-5; a weak D match, TRBD1 (5 bases). This CDR3 contains 14 residues. V lost 2 bases and J lost 5, with 15 bases in between. Germline CDR1 and CDR2: SQVTM and ANQGSEA. CDR3 protein: CSVEPARAVETQYF. The CDR3 bases are TGCAGCGTTGAACCTGCCAGGGCGGTGGAGACCCAGTACTTC.

To note about this clonotype: The junction differs from germline at one of its ends, possibly a read error. The rearrangement links TRBV12-3 or TRBV12-4 to TRBJ2-1; D possibly matches TRBD1 or TRBD2 (5 bases each). The CDR3 spans 12 residues. The DNA of the CDR3 is TGTGCCAGCGGACCGGGGACCTACGAGCAATTCTTC. It yields the protein CASGPGTYEQFF.

This clonotype has at least ten counts. The gene calls are TRBV7-9 and TRBJ1-1; maybe TRBD1 (5 bases). Germline V gene sequence: CDR1 SEHNR, CDR2 FQNEAQ (reference sequence). The CDR3 runs to 15 residues. V was clipped by 1 base and J by 8 bases, with 17 bases between them. The CDR3 DNA sequence: TGTGCCAGCAGCTTAGGAGGAGGGGCCTCGGAGGAAGCTTTCTTT. It translates to CASSLGGGASEEAFF. Using reference TRBV7-9 and TRBJ1-1 for the parts outside the CDR3, the full variable domain is DTGVSQNPRHKITKRGQNVTFRCDPISEHNRLYWYRQTLGQGPEFLTYFQNEAQLEKSRLLSDRFSAERPKGSFSTLEIQRTEQGDSAMYLCASSLGGGASEEAFFGQGTRLTVV.

This clonotype was seen repeatedly, ten times or more. V usage is TRBV7-3 and J usage is TRBJ2-3; 8 bases map to TRBD2. CDR1 and CDR2 (germline): SGHTA, FQGTGA. The CDR3 is made up of 17 amino acids. V lost 0 bases, J lost 4 bases, and 9 bases stayed unmatched. The CDR3 DNA is TGTGCCAGCAGCTTAACCCCGCTCGCGGGGGGAGCAGATACGCAGTATTTT. Translated: CASSLTPLAGGADTQYF.

This clonotype has only one observation. This chain links TRBV5-1 with TRBJ1-4, with D possibly being TRBD1 (5 bases). The CDR3 length is 14 residues. V was pared by 4 bases and J by 8 bases, with 15 bases between. Germline-derived CDR1 and CDR2 are SGHRS and YFSETQ. CDR3 residues: CASSPTAGTEKLFF. The CDR3 DNA reads TGCGCCAGCAGCCCCACAGCCGGGACCGAAAAACTGTTTTTT.

This clonotype was counted a few times. This sequence joins TRBV10-3 and TRBJ2-1; 7 nucleotides agree with TRBD2. Per germline, CDR1 ENHRY and CDR2 SYGVKD. The CDR3 runs to 13 residues. V gave up 7 bases and J gave up 8 bases; unmatched junction bases: 8. The CDR3, as DNA: TGTGCCATCACCGCGGGGGATTGGGATGAGCAGTTCTTC. It translates to CAITAGDWDEQFF.

This clonotype was seen repeatedly, ten times or more. This chain joins TRBV6-1 and TRBJ1-2; no clear D. Germline CDR1 is MNHNS and CDR2 is SASEGT. This CDR3 has 12 amino acids. Trimming stripped 7 bases from V and 4 bases from J, with 10 bases between. CDR3 residues: CASTGLGYGYTF. For the CDR3, the DNA is TGTGCCAGCACCGGACTGGGCTATGGCTACACCTTC.